What follows are 30 T cell receptor beta chains derived from one specimen sequenced in a study of blood T cells in healthy people across ages. Sample-barcoded 5' priming and a J-beta primer mix drove a second PCR of roughly 6 to 12 cycles. TCRdb fed the 5' RACE reads into MiXCR, producing one record per CDR3 protein. The sample holds over 950,000 distinct CDR3 sequences, approximately 38% seen once. Sequencing was carried out using blood. These receptors came from a man between 18 and 29 years old in good health.

Regarding this clonotype: The germline gene is not matched at one end of the junction; a read error may be the cause. V and J are TRBV5-6 and TRBJ2-1, with 8 bases matching TRBD2. Germline V gene data show CDR1 as SGHDT and CDR2 as YYEEEE. This CDR3 is 15 amino acids long. The CDR3 region has the DNA TGTGCCAGCAGCAAAGCGGGGGCCCCCTACAATGGGCAGTTCTTC. Its protein is CASSKAGAPYNGQFF.

The rearrangement joins TRBV5-1 to TRBJ1-1, with D tentatively TRBD1 (6 bases). CDR1 is SGHRS, CDR2 YFSETQ, per germline. The V gene lost 4 bases and the J gene lost 6 bases, with 13 bases spanning the gap. The CDR3 runs 13 residues. The CDR3 reads CASSTTGAAEAFF. Written as DNA, the CDR3 is TGCGCCAGCAGCACCACGGGGGCCGCTGAAGCTTTCTTT.

The gene calls are TRBV5-1 and TRBJ2-1, with 10 bases matching TRBD2. CDR1 is SGHRS, CDR2 YFSETQ, per germline. The ends lost 3 bases at V and 3 bases at J; junction bases unmatched: 9. CDR3 length: 17 amino acids. CDR3 coding DNA: TGCGCCAGCAGCTCCGGACTAGCGGACAGGTTCTACAATGAGCAGTTCTTC. Encoded protein: CASSSGLADRFYNEQFF.

The V call is TRBV29-1, the J call TRBJ1-1, with TRBD1 matching over 10 bases. Germline CDR1 is SQVTM and CDR2 is ANQGSEA. The CDR3 is 11 amino acids. V trimming: 6 bases; J trimming: 8 bases; junction bases outside the gene matches: 3. CDR3 nucleotides: TGCAGCGTGGGGGACAGGGGAGAAGCTTTCTTT. Translated: CSVGDRGEAFF. Full variable domain (outside the CDR3, taken from reference TRBV29-1 and TRBJ1-1): SAVISQKPSRDICQRGTSLTIQCQVDSQVTMMFWYRQQPGQSLTLIATANQGSEATYESGFVIDKFPISRPNLTFSTLTVSNMSPEDSSIYLCSVGDRGEAFFGQGTRLTVV.

This clonotype has only a few counts. This rearrangement joins TRBV5-1 to TRBJ1-5; 8 bases are a match to TRBD1. The ends lost 3 bases at V and 2 bases at J; junction bases unmatched: 10. CDR3 length: 17 amino acids. Looked up from germline, CDR1 is SGHRS and CDR2 is YFSETQ. The CDR3 DNA sequence: TGCGCCAGCAGCTCCCTTCCGGGACAGGACGGCAATCAGCCCCAGCATTTT. Residues: CASSSLPGQDGNQPQHF.

The sample holds many counts of this clonotype. This chain uses TRBV7-9 with TRBJ2-1; 8 bases map to TRBD1. The J segment lost 0 bases and the V segment lost 5 bases, leaving 6 bases of the junction unmatched. This CDR3 is built from 16 residues. CDR1 is SEHNR and CDR2 is FQNEAQ in the germline V gene (reference sequence). CDR3 loop: CASSPGTGHSYNEQFF. CDR3 nucleotide sequence: TGTGCCAGCAGCCCCGGGACAGGTCACTCCTACAATGAGCAGTTCTTC.

This chain uses TRBV20-1 with TRBJ2-2; 11 nucleotides align to TRBD2. Germline assignment: CDR1 DFQATT and CDR2 SNEGSKA (reference sequence). This CDR3 comprises 16 residues. V was clipped by 3 bases and J by 7 bases; unmatched bases: 10. This CDR3 reads CSASSGGAFGGGELFF. As DNA, the CDR3 is TGCAGTGCTAGTAGCGGGGGGGCGTTTGGTGGCGGGGAGCTGTTTTTT.

The table lists this clonotype with many counts. This chain links TRBV4-2 with TRBJ1-5; tentative D call: TRBD1 (5 bases). Germline-derived CDR1 and CDR2 are LGHNA and YNFKEQ. The CDR3 has 17 residues. V dropped 2 bases and J dropped 1 base, with 15 bases sitting between them. Written as DNA, the CDR3 is TGTGCCAGCAGCCAAATAACCGGGGGTGAGAGCAATCAGCCCCAGCATTTT. Translating it yields CASSQITGGESNQPQHF.

The chain links TRBV12-3 or TRBV12-4 to TRBJ2-3; no definite D call. CDR3 length equals 14 residues. The V gene lost 8 bases and the J gene lost 6 bases, with 18 bases spanning the gap. This CDR3 is CASSDPIPWDTQYF. CDR3 bases: TGTGCCAGCTCTGATCCCATTCCCTGGGATACGCAGTATTTT.

This chain connects TRBV11-2 to TRBJ2-3, with D perhaps given as TRBD1 or TRBD2 (5 bases each). In germline, CDR1 is SGHAT, CDR2 FQNNGV. The CDR3 totals 17 residues. V lost 1 base and J lost 4, with 18 bases in between. CDR3 coding DNA: TGTGCCAGCAGCTTAGGTATGGGACGTCAAGGACCAGATACGCAGTATTTT. Protein: CASSLGMGRQGPDTQYF.

This clonotype has more than one count but fewer than ten. CDR3 bases: TGTGCCAGCAGCTTAGGGCAGGATCGAGAGACCCAGTACTTC. It codes for CASSLGQDRETQYF. The chain joins TRBV7-2 to TRBJ2-5; D unclear. Germline loops: CDR1 SGHTA, CDR2 FQGNSA. Trimming cost V 1 base and J 4 bases, with 10 bases left between them. The CDR3 totals 14 residues.

The V and J genes are TRBV13 and TRBJ1-1; the D is unclear. The CDR3 runs 17 residues. Germline CDR1 PRHDT, CDR2 FYEKMQ (reference sequence). The germline V and J ends were trimmed by 4 bases and 2 bases, with 20 bases remaining between them. For the CDR3, the DNA is TGTGCCAGCAGCTCACGAGCCAAGCTGGCGGCAAACACTGAAGCTTTCTTT. As protein: CASSSRAKLAANTEAFF.

This clonotype was recorded many times. The V call is TRBV4-3, the J call TRBJ2-5; D gene uncertain. The CDR3 consists of 14 residues. V gave up 5 bases and J gave up 0 bases, with 10 bases separating them. CDR1 is LGHNA, CDR2 YSLEER, per germline. The CDR3 here is CASSATVNQETQYF. The CDR3 DNA sequence: TGCGCCAGCAGCGCAACAGTTAACCAAGAGACCCAGTACTTC.

For this clonotype: A much more abundant neighbour one base away suggests this may be a read error. The chain employs TRBV12-3 or TRBV12-4 and TRBJ1-2; 8 bases line up with TRBD1. The trim removed 7 bases at V and 6 bases at J, leaving 7 bases unmatched. The CDR3 is 13 amino acids. CDR3 coding DNA: TGTGCCAGCAATACAACACAGGGGGATGGCTACACCTTC. Encoded protein: CASNTTQGDGYTF.

For this clonotype: Without the conserved terminal phenylalanine or tryptophan, this CDR3 likely stems from a read error. The rearrangement joins TRBV5-1 to TRBJ2-7; 9 bases align to TRBD1. CDR1 and CDR2 (germline): SGHRS, YFSETQ. The CDR3 runs 16 residues. V lost 0 bases, J lost 6 bases, and 10 bases stayed unmatched. Written as DNA, the CDR3 is TGCGCCAGCAGCTTGGACGGGGGACAGGGCATCGGCGAGCAGTACCTC. The encoded protein is CASSLDGGQGIGEQYL.

The gene calls are TRBV12-3 or TRBV12-4 and TRBJ1-1, with 8 bases matching TRBD1. The CDR3 runs to 13 residues. V lost 8 bases and J lost 4; bases outside the gene matches: 6. CDR3 DNA: TGTGCCAGCCGTTCGACAGGGGCCACTGAAGCTTTCTTT. Encoded protein: CASRSTGATEAFF.

This chain uses TRBV2 with TRBJ2-5, with D perhaps matching TRBD1 (6 bases). The CDR3 loop spans 12 amino acids. CDR1 and CDR2 (germline): SNHLY, FYNNEI. Trimming stripped 6 bases from V and 11 bases from J, with 16 bases between. This CDR3 reads CASREQGNEQYF. CDR3 coding DNA: TGTGCCAGCAGGGAACAGGGAAATGAGCAGTACTTC.

The V and J genes are TRBV12-3 or TRBV12-4 and TRBJ1-5; maybe TRBD1 (6 bases). The CDR3 totals 15 residues. The V end was cut by 9 bases, the J end by 6 bases, with 21 bases between. The CDR3 sequence is CASTIGTFPPQPQHF. DNA for the CDR3: TGTGCCAGTACAATCGGGACATTCCCCCCTCAGCCCCAGCATTTT.

V usage is TRBV21-1 and J usage is TRBJ2-5; TRBD2 is taken as the D call from the table, unchecked against the DNA. TRBV21-1 is a pseudogene. The CDR3 has 16 residues. The DNA for the CDR3 is TGTGCCAGCAGCGTAGCCGAAGGGGTATGCCGGGACTCCAGGTACTTC. Its protein product is CASSVAEGVCRDSRYF.

The V call is TRBV20-1, the J call TRBJ2-1; 12 bases are shared with TRBD2. Germline loops: CDR1 DFQATT, CDR2 SNEGSKA (reference sequence). The CDR3 extends over 15 amino acids. With V trimmed by 0 bases and J by 9 bases, 6 bases remained unmatched. The CDR3 loop is CSARDLAGGRSEQFF. The CDR3, as DNA: TGCAGTGCTAGAGATCTAGCGGGGGGGCGGAGTGAGCAGTTCTTC.

Note on this clonotype: Just one base apart from a much larger clone, this may be a read error. V gene TRBV7-2 combines with J gene TRBJ2-7; D is unresolved. The CDR3 loop spans 11 amino acids. Germline V gene sequence: CDR1 SGHTA, CDR2 FQGNSA. Trimming took 5 bases from V and 2 from J, leaving 4 bases between them. The CDR3, as DNA: TGTGCCAGCAGCATAACCTACGAGCAGTACTTC. Protein sequence: CASSITYEQYF.

This chain joins TRBV25-1 and TRBJ1-2, with D possibly TRBD1 on 5 matching bases. Germline V gene sequence: CDR1 MGHDK, CDR2 SYGVNS. The CDR3 has 14 amino acids. Trimming left V 6 bases short and J 5 bases short, with 16 bases between. CDR3 residues: CASSRDGHYYGYTF. Here the CDR3 DNA reads TGTGCCAGCAGCCGGGACGGCCACTATTATGGCTACACCTTC.

This clonotype has just a few counts. This chain joins TRBV20-1 and TRBJ2-1, with a weak D call TRBD1 (6 bases). V gave up 0 bases and J gave up 5 bases, with 14 bases separating them. The CDR3 runs 15 residues. From germline, CDR1 is DFQATT and CDR2 SNEGSKA (reference sequence). Written as DNA, the CDR3 is TGCAGTGCTAGAGATGCGAGACAGGCCGACAATGAGCAGTTCTTC. Translation gives CSARDARQADNEQFF.

In this sample, this clonotype turned up a few times. The rearrangement uses TRBV29-1 and TRBJ2-7; tentative D call: TRBD1 (6 bases). Germline V gene lookup returns CDR1 SQVTM and CDR2 ANQGSEA. V lost 5 bases and J 0 bases, leaving 14 bases between the germline ends. This CDR3 is built from 14 residues. The CDR3 is CSVTTTGSSYEQYF. The CDR3, as DNA: TGCAGCGTTACGACCACAGGGAGCTCCTACGAGCAGTACTTC.

In its sample, this clonotype was seen a few times. The V and J genes are TRBV6-2 or TRBV6-3 and TRBJ1-1; 9 nucleotides agree with TRBD1. Unmatched junction bases numbered 10, after V lost 6 bases and J lost 5 bases. From germline, CDR1 is MNHEY and CDR2 SVGEGT. This CDR3 comprises 15 residues. CDR3 region: CASREPGQGWTEAFF. The CDR3 region has the DNA TGTGCCAGCAGAGAACCGGGACAGGGATGGACTGAAGCTTTCTTT.

On this clonotype itself: No conserved phenylalanine or tryptophan is present at the end of the CDR3, so a read error is the likely explanation. The CDR3 spells CASSAGKRYGYTL. In DNA, the CDR3 is TGTGCCAGCAGTGCAGGGAAAAGGTATGGCTACACCCTC. The chain has TRBV2 and TRBJ1-2, with a tentative D call TRBD1 (5 bases). The CDR3 has 13 amino acids. Trimming removed 4 bases from V and 5 bases from J, with 11 bases in between. The germline V gene has CDR1 SNHLY and CDR2 FYNNEI.

V is TRBV5-1 and J is TRBJ1-1, with a possible D match to TRBD1 (5 bases). Germline V CDR1 and CDR2: SGHRS, YFSETQ. This CDR3 region has 13 residues. V was pared by 4 bases and J by 1 base, with 8 bases between. The CDR3 sequence: CASSRGENTEAFF. DNA for the CDR3: TGCGCCAGCAGCCGAGGGGAGAACACTGAAGCTTTCTTT. The entire variable domain, with the rest obtained from reference TRBV5-1 and TRBJ1-1, is as follows: KAGVTQTPRYLIKTRGQQVTLSCSPISGHRSVSWYQQTPGQGLQFLFEYFSETQRNKGNFPGRFSGRQFSNSRSEMNVSTLELGDSALYLCASSRGENTEAFFGQGTRLTVV.

V is TRBV10-3 and J is TRBJ1-4, with 8 nucleotides matching TRBD1. Germline assignment: CDR1 ENHRY and CDR2 SYGVKD. With V trimmed by 2 bases and J by 7 bases, 6 bases remained unmatched. The CDR3 length is 15 residues. In DNA form, the CDR3 reads TGTGCCATCAGTGAGGCGACAGGGGCGGGTGAAAAACTGTTTTTT. Translation gives CAISEATGAGEKLFF.

The V call is TRBV4-2, the J call TRBJ1-5; D is ambiguous. The CDR3 has 14 residues. The V gene lost 0 bases and the J gene lost 6 bases, with 9 bases spanning the gap. CDR1 LGHNA and CDR2 YNFKEQ come from the germline V gene. The CDR3 is CASSQDEAIQPQHF. DNA for the CDR3: TGTGCCAGCAGCCAAGACGAGGCGATTCAGCCCCAGCATTTT.

In nucleotides, the CDR3 is TGCAGCGTTACGACTAGCGGGGCGGAGACCCAGTACTTC. This sequence encodes CSVTTSGAETQYF. The chain combines TRBV29-1 with TRBJ2-5, with 11 positions matching TRBD2. The CDR3 is 13 residues long. After removal of 5 bases from V and 5 bases from J, the junction contained 4 bases not matched to a gene. Germline V gene lookup returns CDR1 SQVTM and CDR2 ANQGSEA.